This is a list of T cell receptor beta chains from one sample in a study of neurological immune-mediated disorders. TCRdb reanalysed the 5' RACE reads using MiXCR and keeps one entry per CDR3 protein. The sample shows nearly 60,000 distinct CDR3 sequences, roughly 3.5% of them seen only once. The material sequenced was PBMCs. These receptors all come from a woman in her twenties or thirties with multiple sclerosis. Each CDR3 is given with its conserved first and last residue. A D gene is named only where the DNA matches it firmly. Clone size is given as once, few or many counts, or a class when the clone is expanded.

j_call	d_call	clone_size	v_call	cdr3_aa	cdr3_nt
TRBJ2-1	NA	few	TRBV29-1	CSVRLTGSYNEQFF	TGCAGCGTTCGCCTGACAGGCTCCTACAATGAGCAGTTCTTC
TRBJ2-7	NA	many	TRBV20-1	CSARDREGFYEQYF	TGCAGTGCTAGAGATAGGGAAGGGTTCTACGAGCAGTACTTC
TRBJ1-1	NA	many	TRBV6-5	CASSRTPRGNTEAFF	TGTGCCAGCAGTCGAACGCCCCGGGGGAACACTGAAGCTTTCTTT
TRBJ2-2	NA	many	TRBV20-1	CSASRNTGELFF	TGCAGTGCGTCTAGGAACACCGGGGAGCTGTTTTTT
TRBJ2-7	NA	many	TRBV12-3/TRBV12-4	CASSLAVDYEQYF	TGTGCCAGCAGTTTAGCGGTGGACTACGAGCAGTACTTC
TRBJ1-6	TRBD1	few	TRBV29-1	CSVGETGTSPLNF	TGCAGCGTTGGAGAGACAGGGACGTCACCCCTCAACTTT
TRBJ1-1	NA	many	TRBV3-1	CASSQRAGVGTEAFF	TGTGCCAGCAGCCAGAGGGCGGGGGTGGGCACTGAAGCTTTCTTT
TRBJ2-7	NA	many	TRBV6-2/TRBV6-3	CATRYIGEQYF	TGTGCCACCCGGTACATAGGCGAGCAGTACTTC
TRBJ1-2	NA	many	TRBV5-6	CASSWMRLGNGYTF	TGTGCCAGCAGCTGGATGCGACTGGGAAATGGCTACACCTTC
TRBJ2-1	NA	many	TRBV20-1	CSASGGAYNEQFF	TGCAGTGCTAGCGGGGGAGCCTACAATGAGCAGTTCTTC
TRBJ2-5	TRBD2	many	TRBV14	CASSPMTSGGAETQYF	TGTGCCAGCAGCCCAATGACTAGCGGAGGGGCGGAGACCCAGTACTTC
TRBJ2-7	NA	many	TRBV2	CASSELYEQYF	TGTGCCAGCAGTGAACTGTACGAGCAGTACTTC